The rows below give T cell receptor beta chains drawn from one sample of a study of blood T cells in healthy people across ages. TCRdb recomputed calls from the 5' RACE reads with MiXCR, one row per CDR3 protein. The table has some 670,000 distinct CDR3 sequences, more than 45% seen once. The sample comprised blood. The receptors originated from a woman of 80 years or more in good health. Both conserved end residues are part of each CDR3. A D gene is named only where the DNA matches it firmly. Some rows mark clone size as missing; the rest say once, few, many or name a class of expanded clone.

d_call: .
cdr3_length: 15
v_call: TRBV2
clone_size: .
j_call: TRBJ2-3
cdr3_nt: TGTGCCAGCAGAGAGGGTCCGAGGATCACAGATACGCAGTATTTT
cdr3_aa: CASREGPRITDTQYF

d_call: .
cdr3_length: 13
v_call: TRBV9
clone_size: .
j_call: TRBJ1-2
cdr3_nt: TGTGCCAGCAGCTCCGTAGCACCTCATGGCTACACCTTC
cdr3_aa: CASSSVAPHGYTF

d_call: TRBD1
cdr3_length: 14
v_call: TRBV2
clone_size: .
j_call: TRBJ1-5
cdr3_nt: TGTGCCAGCCGAAACGGACAGGGCGGCGGGCCCCAGCATTTT
cdr3_aa: CASRNGQGGGPQHF

d_call: TRBD1
cdr3_length: 14
v_call: TRBV29-1
clone_size: few
j_call: TRBJ1-2
cdr3_nt: TGCAGCGTTGGGGGGGGACAGTACGAAGATGGCTACACCTTC
cdr3_aa: CSVGGGQYEDGYTF

d_call: .
cdr3_length: 14
v_call: TRBV5-1
clone_size: .
j_call: TRBJ1-5
cdr3_nt: TGCGCCAGCAGCAGGGATGGGGGGCCTCAGCCCCAGCATTTT
cdr3_aa: CASSRDGGPQPQHF

d_call: TRBD1
cdr3_length: 14
v_call: TRBV5-1
clone_size: .
j_call: TRBJ2-2
cdr3_nt: TGCGCCAGCAGCGATGGACAGGGGACCGGGGAGCTGTTTTTT
cdr3_aa: CASSDGQGTGELFF

d_call: .
cdr3_length: 13
v_call: TRBV27
clone_size: .
j_call: TRBJ1-3
cdr3_nt: TGTGCCAGCAGTTCAGGGACGGGAAACACCATATATTTT
cdr3_aa: CASSSGTGNTIYF

d_call: .
cdr3_length: 14
v_call: TRBV5-1
clone_size: many
j_call: TRBJ1-2
cdr3_nt: TGCGCCAGCAGTCCGAACGGGGGGAACTATGGCTACACCTTC
cdr3_aa: CASSPNGGNYGYTF

d_call: .
cdr3_length: 15
v_call: TRBV12-3/TRBV12-4
clone_size: .
j_call: TRBJ1-5
cdr3_nt: TGTGCCAGCAGTTTAGATGACAGGAATCGCCAGCCCCAGCATTTT
cdr3_aa: CASSLDDRNRQPQHF

d_call: .
cdr3_length: 13
v_call: TRBV29-1
clone_size: .
j_call: TRBJ2-2
cdr3_nt: TGCAGCGCTAGAAGGCAGGATGCCGGGGAGCTGTTTTTT
cdr3_aa: CSARRQDAGELFF

d_call: TRBD1
cdr3_length: 19
v_call: TRBV7-8
clone_size: .
j_call: TRBJ1-5
cdr3_nt: TGTGCCAGCAGCTTAGTTGGGACAGGGGGCCTTTATGGCAATCAGCCCCAGCATTTT
cdr3_aa: CASSLVGTGGLYGNQPQHF

d_call: TRBD2
cdr3_length: 14
v_call: TRBV20-1
clone_size: many
j_call: TRBJ2-7
cdr3_nt: TGCAGTGCTAGAGTTACTAGCGGGATAGGCGAGCAGTACTTC
cdr3_aa: CSARVTSGIGEQYF

d_call: .
cdr3_length: 13
v_call: TRBV2
clone_size: few
j_call: TRBJ2-1
cdr3_nt: TGTGCCAGCTTTACTCCCTCCTACAATGAGCAGTTCTTC
cdr3_aa: CASFTPSYNEQFF

d_call: .
cdr3_length: 17
v_call: TRBV12-3/TRBV12-4
clone_size: .
j_call: TRBJ2-6
cdr3_nt: TGTGCCAGCAGGAACAGGGCCGACGGGGCTGGGGCCAACGTCCTGACTTTC
cdr3_aa: CASRNRADGAGANVLTF

d_call: .
cdr3_length: 15
v_call: TRBV20-1
clone_size: .
j_call: TRBJ2-7
cdr3_nt: TGCAGTGCTATATCCGGACAGTCCGTGGTCCACGAGCAGTACTTC
cdr3_aa: CSAISGQSVVHEQYF

d_call: .
cdr3_length: 16
v_call: TRBV5-1
clone_size: once
j_call: TRBJ2-1
cdr3_nt: TGCGCCAGCAGCTTACAGGGTATTGGGACAAGGAATGAGCAGTTCTTC
cdr3_aa: CASSLQGIGTRNEQFF

d_call: .
cdr3_length: 16
v_call: TRBV6-5
clone_size: many
j_call: TRBJ1-6
cdr3_nt: TGTGCCAGCAGATTATTGCAGGGGACGGGTAATTCACCCCTCCACTTT
cdr3_aa: CASRLLQGTGNSPLHF

d_call: .
cdr3_length: 15
v_call: TRBV20-1
clone_size: .
j_call: TRBJ1-6
cdr3_nt: TGCAGTGCTAGAGCTTGGTCCTACCGGGATTCACCCCTCCACTTT
cdr3_aa: CSARAWSYRDSPLHF

d_call: .
cdr3_length: 13
v_call: TRBV29-1
clone_size: .
j_call: TRBJ2-7
cdr3_nt: TGCAGCGTTGCCGCGACAGATTCCTACGAGCAGTACTTC
cdr3_aa: CSVAATDSYEQYF

d_call: .
cdr3_length: 13
v_call: TRBV3-1
clone_size: few
j_call: TRBJ1-1
cdr3_nt: TGTGCCAGCAGCCAAGATGAGGGCACTGAAGCTTTCTTT
cdr3_aa: CASSQDEGTEAFF

d_call: TRBD1
cdr3_length: 12
v_call: TRBV29-1
clone_size: once
j_call: TRBJ2-1
cdr3_nt: TGCAGCGGGGGGACAGGGCAGCGTGAGCAGTTCTTC
cdr3_aa: CSGGTGQREQFF

d_call: TRBD2
cdr3_length: 17
v_call: TRBV5-1
clone_size: many
j_call: TRBJ2-7
cdr3_nt: TGCGCCAGCACTTGGACCGTTAGGGGAGGGAGTACTGACGAGCAGTACTTC
cdr3_aa: CASTWTVRGGSTDEQYF

d_call: .
cdr3_length: 15
v_call: TRBV28
clone_size: .
j_call: TRBJ2-5
cdr3_nt: TGTGCCAGCATAAGAGCCGGGAGAGGACAAGAGACCCAGTACTTC
cdr3_aa: CASIRAGRGQETQYF

d_call: TRBD1
cdr3_length: 15
v_call: TRBV27
clone_size: .
j_call: TRBJ1-2
cdr3_nt: TGTGCCTGCAGTTCCGCAGGGACAGGGTGGTATGGCTACACCTTC
cdr3_aa: CACSSAGTGWYGYTF

d_call: TRBD1
cdr3_length: 14
v_call: TRBV20-1
clone_size: .
j_call: TRBJ1-1
cdr3_nt: TGCAGTGCTGACCGGGACAGGGGAAACACTGAAGCTTTCTTT
cdr3_aa: CSADRDRGNTEAFF

d_call: .
cdr3_length: 16
v_call: TRBV12-3/TRBV12-4
clone_size: .
j_call: TRBJ2-6
cdr3_nt: TGTGCCAGCTCCGGGAGCCCAGTGTCTGGGGCCAACGTCCTGACTTTC
cdr3_aa: CASSGSPVSGANVLTF

d_call: .
cdr3_length: 16
v_call: TRBV6-2/TRBV6-3
clone_size: few
j_call: TRBJ1-5
cdr3_nt: TGTGCCAGCAGTTACGGGGGGGTAGTTGGGAATCAGCCCCAGCATTTT
cdr3_aa: CASSYGGVVGNQPQHF

d_call: TRBD2
cdr3_length: 19
v_call: TRBV12-3/TRBV12-4
clone_size: .
j_call: TRBJ2-2
cdr3_nt: TGTGCCAGCACCATACGTCCGGGACTAGCGGGTCGTATATCCTGGGAGCTGTTTTTT
cdr3_aa: CASTIRPGLAGRISWELFF

d_call: .
cdr3_length: 16
v_call: TRBV11-2
clone_size: .
j_call: TRBJ2-1
cdr3_nt: TGTGCCAGCAGCTCCCGCGGCCAAAGCTCCTACAATGAGCAGTTCTTC
cdr3_aa: CASSSRGQSSYNEQFF

d_call: TRBD1
cdr3_length: 14
v_call: TRBV15
clone_size: .
j_call: TRBJ2-5
cdr3_nt: TGTGCCACCAGCGATGGACAGGGACAAGAGACCCAGTACTTC
cdr3_aa: CATSDGQGQETQYF

d_call: TRBD2
cdr3_length: 17
v_call: TRBV7-2
clone_size: many
j_call: TRBJ2-5
cdr3_nt: TGTGCCAGCAGCGCGGGACTAGCGGGTTTGTACCAAGAGACCCAGTACTTC
cdr3_aa: CASSAGLAGLYQETQYF

d_call: .
cdr3_length: 13
v_call: TRBV19
clone_size: .
j_call: TRBJ2-1
cdr3_nt: TGTGCCAGTAAAAAACTAAGCGAGAATGAGCAGTTCTTC
cdr3_aa: CASKKLSENEQFF

d_call: .
cdr3_length: 12
v_call: TRBV20-1
clone_size: .
j_call: TRBJ1-1
cdr3_nt: TGCAGTGCTAGAGAGGGGCCCACAGAAGCTTTCTTT
cdr3_aa: CSAREGPTEAFF

d_call: .
cdr3_length: 11
v_call: TRBV6-5
clone_size: .
j_call: TRBJ2-1
cdr3_nt: TGTGCCAGCAGTAATGGACGTGAGCAGTTCTTC
cdr3_aa: CASSNGREQFF

d_call: TRBD2
cdr3_length: 16
v_call: TRBV20-1
clone_size: .
j_call: TRBJ2-3
cdr3_nt: TGCAGTGTAGCTAGCGGGAGGGCCAAAAACACAGATACGCAGTATTTT
cdr3_aa: CSVASGRAKNTDTQYF

d_call: .
cdr3_length: 14
v_call: TRBV27
clone_size: .
j_call: TRBJ1-5
cdr3_nt: TGTGCCAGCTCCCGGGGGCCATGCAGTCAGCCCCAGCATTTT
cdr3_aa: CASSRGPCSQPQHF

d_call: .
cdr3_length: 14
v_call: TRBV9
clone_size: .
j_call: TRBJ1-2
cdr3_nt: TGTGCCAGCAGTGCTGGGACCGCCATTTTTAGCTACACCTTC
cdr3_aa: CASSAGTAIFSYTF

d_call: .
cdr3_length: 11
v_call: TRBV5-1
clone_size: .
j_call: TRBJ2-1
cdr3_nt: TGCGCCAGCAGCTTGGTCTGTGAGCAGTTCTTC
cdr3_aa: CASSLVCEQFF

d_call: .
cdr3_length: 15
v_call: TRBV6-6
clone_size: .
j_call: TRBJ1-6
cdr3_nt: TGTGCCAGCAGGGTGGACGGAGTCTATAATTCACCCCTCCACTTT
cdr3_aa: CASRVDGVYNSPLHF

d_call: TRBD2
cdr3_length: 15
v_call: TRBV11-1
clone_size: .
j_call: TRBJ2-5
cdr3_nt: TGTGCCAGCAGCGACCTAGCGGGAGAGTTCAATGAGCAGTACTTC
cdr3_aa: CASSDLAGEFNEQYF